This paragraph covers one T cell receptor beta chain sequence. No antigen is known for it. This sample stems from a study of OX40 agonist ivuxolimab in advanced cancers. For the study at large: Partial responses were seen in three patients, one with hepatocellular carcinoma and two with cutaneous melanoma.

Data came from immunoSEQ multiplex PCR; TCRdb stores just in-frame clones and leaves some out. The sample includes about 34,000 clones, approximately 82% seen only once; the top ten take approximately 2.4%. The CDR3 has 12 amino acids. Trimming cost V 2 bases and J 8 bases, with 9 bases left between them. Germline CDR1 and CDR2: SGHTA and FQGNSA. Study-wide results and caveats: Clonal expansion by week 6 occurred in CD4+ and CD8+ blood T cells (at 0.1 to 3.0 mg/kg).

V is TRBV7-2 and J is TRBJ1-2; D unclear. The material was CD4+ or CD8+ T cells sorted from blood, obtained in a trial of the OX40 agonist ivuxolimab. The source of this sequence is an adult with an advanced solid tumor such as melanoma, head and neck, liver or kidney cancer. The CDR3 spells CASSLRAGGYTF. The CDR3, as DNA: TGTGCCAGCAGCTTACGGGCAGGAGGCTACACCTTC.